These 25 T cell receptor beta chains share one sample of origin, sequenced in a study of blood T cell repertoires in COVID-19. This table comes from immunoSEQ multiplex PCR, and its TCRdb copy is limited to in-frame clones, with some not included. The sample consists of 110,000 to 150,000 clones, about 90% of them appearing once. The specimen sequenced was peripheral blood. These receptors all stem from a man aged 45-65 years with active or convalescent COVID-19.

The chain joins TRBV12-3 or TRBV12-4 to TRBJ1-1, with TRBD1 matching 9 bases. The CDR3 sequence is 13 residues long. The V and J ends lost 5 bases and 11 bases, in that order; junction bases with no gene match: 9. CDR3 sequence reads: CASSLTGGLGAFF. The CDR3 DNA is TGTGCCAGCAGTCTTACAGGGGGCTTGGGGGCTTTCTTT.

This sequence joins TRBV19 and TRBJ2-4, with unresolved D. Germline lookup yields CDR1 LNHDA and CDR2 SQIVND (reference sequence). This CDR3 has 15 residues. The germline V and J ends were trimmed by 5 bases and 7 bases, with 18 bases remaining between them. The CDR3 reads CASSFRVPPENIQYF. The CDR3 coding sequence is TGTGCCAGTAGTTTTCGGGTCCCCCCGGAGAACATTCAGTACTTC.

V and J are TRBV28 and TRBJ2-4; TRBD1 might be the D (6 bases). V was trimmed by 8 bases and J by 6 bases, leaving 17 bases between them. Germline CDR1 reads MDHEN; CDR2 reads SYDVKM. The CDR3 totals 14 residues. CDR3 coding DNA: TGTGCCAGCTCAGGGACGGACAGATCAAACATTCAGTACTTC. It yields the protein CASSGTDRSNIQYF. Looking up the rest from reference TRBV28 and TRBJ2-4 gives the full variable domain: DVKVTQSSRYLVKRTGEKVFLECVQDMDHENMFWYRQDPGLGLRLIYFSYDVKMKEKGDIPEGYSVSREKKERFSLILESASTNQTSMYLCASSGTDRSNIQYFGAGTRLSVL.

V and J are TRBV20-1 and TRBJ2-1; D ambiguous. This CDR3 has 14 residues. The germline V gene encodes CDR1 DFQATT and CDR2 SNEGSKA (reference sequence). V shed 3 bases and J shed 0 bases, with 9 bases lying between them. CDR3 protein: CSASIDTSYNEQFF. The CDR3 DNA reads TGCAGTGCTAGTATCGACACCTCCTACAATGAGCAGTTCTTC.

This clone was seen a single time. The rearrangement uses TRBV6-5 and TRBJ1-2; 7 bases are a match to TRBD1. CDR1 is MNHEY, CDR2 SVGAGI, per germline. The CDR3 contains 15 residues. Losses at the gene ends were 4 bases for V and 8 bases for J; bases not matched to a gene: 13. CDR3 DNA: TGTGCCAGCAGTTTCTCCGGGACAGCCTTCGGGGGCTACACCTTC. This sequence encodes CASSFSGTAFGGYTF.

The chain is built from TRBV3-1 (or the pseudogene TRBV3-2) and TRBJ2-3, with D possibly TRBD2 on 6 matching bases. This CDR3 is built from 16 residues. Looked up from germline, CDR1 is LGHDT and CDR2 is YNNKEL (reference sequence). Trimming removed 2 bases at V and 1 base at J, with 13 bases between. CDR3 bases: TGTGCCAGCAGCCAACGCGGGACCCTTCGCACAGATACGCAGTATTTT. Amino acids: CASSQRGTLRTDTQYF.

This chain joins TRBV10-3 and TRBJ1-1, with a weak D call TRBD1 (5 bases). V dropped 5 bases and J dropped 4 bases, with 11 bases sitting between them. CDR3 length: 13 residues. Germline loops: CDR1 ENHRY, CDR2 SYGVKD. The CDR3 nucleotides are TGTGCCATCAGTCCAAGGGGAAGCACTGAAGCTTTCTTT. Residues: CAISPRGSTEAFF.

The gene calls are TRBV30 and TRBJ2-7, with TRBD1 as a possible D gene (6 bases). Germline loops: CDR1 GTSNPN, CDR2 SVGIG (reference sequence). The V end lost 0 bases, the J end lost 7 bases, and 16 bases lay between the germline ends. This CDR3 spans 14 amino acids. In DNA, the CDR3 is TGTGCCTGGAGTGTAGGGCCAGGGGCTAGAGAGCAGTACTTC. Protein product: CAWSVGPGAREQYF.

This chain connects TRBV7-9 to TRBJ2-1, with TRBD2 matching over 11 bases. CDR3 length equals 16 residues. The V segment lost 6 bases and the J segment 3 bases; nucleotides outside the gene matches: 7. CDR1 and CDR2 from the germline V gene are SEHNR and FQNEAQ (reference sequence). CDR3 DNA: TGTGCCAGCAGGGGGACCGGGACTAGCGGCTACAATGAGCAGTTCTTC. Protein product: CASRGTGTSGYNEQFF.

This chain uses TRBV14 with TRBJ2-4; 8 positions match TRBD1. CDR1 is SGHDN and CDR2 is FVKESK in the germline V gene. The CDR3 spans 15 residues. Losses at the gene ends were 6 bases for V and 3 bases for J; bases not matched to a gene: 7. CDR3: CASSPGGKGKNIQYF. The CDR3 DNA follows: TGTGCCAGCAGTCCAGGGGGCAAAGGCAAAAACATTCAGTACTTC.

The rearrangement links TRBV7-8 to TRBJ1-3; 10 nucleotides agree with TRBD1. The length of the CDR3 is 15 residues. V trimming: 5 bases; J trimming: 4 bases; junction bases outside the gene matches: 5. Germline CDR1 and CDR2: SGHVS and FQNEAQ. The DNA for the CDR3 is TGTGCCAGCAGCCCAGACAGGGGGCTCGGAAACACCATATATTTT. It is translated as CASSPDRGLGNTIYF.

This clone was seen a single time. The rearrangement joins TRBV27 to TRBJ2-7, with 9 bases aligning to TRBD1. Germline V gene sequence: CDR1 MNHEY, CDR2 SMNVEV (reference sequence). The CDR3 is 15 amino acids. Unmatched junction bases numbered 9, after V lost 6 bases and J lost 3 bases. CDR3 nucleotide sequence: TGTGCCAGCAGCTTGGACAGGGGCGAGATCTACGAGCAGTACTTC. It translates to CASSLDRGEIYEQYF.

The V gene is TRBV19, the J gene TRBJ2-4; 9 bases are shared with TRBD1. CDR1 and CDR2 (germline): LNHDA, SQIVND (reference sequence). After removal of 3 bases from V and 0 bases from J, the junction contained 12 bases not matched to a gene. The CDR3 runs to 19 residues. The CDR3 sequence: CASSMGTGGAGIAKNIQYF. For the CDR3, the DNA is TGTGCCAGTAGTATGGGAACAGGGGGCGCCGGGATAGCCAAAAACATTCAGTACTTC.

The V gene is TRBV9, the J gene TRBJ2-1; TRBD2 matches at 8 bases. The CDR3 totals 15 residues. V lost 0 bases to trimming and J lost 5 bases; unmatched junction nucleotides: 4. The germline V gene encodes CDR1 SGDLS and CDR2 YYNGEE. The CDR3 coding sequence is TGTGCCAGCAGCGTAGAACTAGCGGACCACAATGAGCAGTTCTTC. Amino acids: CASSVELADHNEQFF.

This clone turned up a few times. The chain employs TRBV6-5 and TRBJ1-1; TRBD1 is a possible D gene (5 bases). The CDR3 runs 14 residues. Germline lookup yields CDR1 MNHEY and CDR2 SVGAGI. V shed 5 bases and J shed 3 bases, with 13 bases lying between them. The DNA for the CDR3 is TGTGCCAGCAGTCCCGGGACTGATTACACTGAAGCTTTCTTT. It encodes CASSPGTDYTEAFF.

The chain joins TRBV7-2 to TRBJ2-5; no clear D. The CDR3 runs 13 residues. V was clipped by 5 bases and J by 5 bases, with 12 bases between them. The germline V gene has CDR1 SGHTA and CDR2 FQGNSA. The CDR3, as DNA: TGTGCCAGCAGCCAGACTTTCCCGGAGACCCAGTACTTC. This codes for CASSQTFPETQYF.

Here the CDR3 reads CASSLQGTGGANVLTF. The DNA for the CDR3 is TGTGCCAGCAGCCTCCAAGGGACAGGTGGGGCCAACGTCCTGACTTTC. The chain recombines TRBV7-2 with TRBJ2-6; 8 nucleotides agree with TRBD1. The CDR3 contains 16 residues. V trimming: 5 bases; J trimming: 3 bases; junction bases outside the gene matches: 6. CDR1 SGHTA and CDR2 FQGNSA come from the germline V gene. The variable domain in full, with the rest retrieved from reference TRBV7-2 and TRBJ2-6, is GAGVSQSPSNKVTEKGKDVELRCDPISGHTALYWYRQSLGQGLEFLIYFQGNSAPDKSGLPSDRFSAERTGGSVSTLTIQRTQQEDSAVYLCASSLQGTGGANVLTFGAGSRLTVL.

The rearrangement uses TRBV7-2 and TRBJ2-7, with TRBD2 as a possible D gene (5 bases). The germline gives CDR1 SGHTA, CDR2 FQGNSA. Trimming pared 5 bases from V and 6 bases from J, leaving 20 bases between. CDR3 length: 15 residues. CDR3 protein: CASSPRTRPPSEQYF. The CDR3 DNA follows: TGTGCCAGCAGCCCCCGGACTCGGCCACCCTCCGAGCAGTACTTC.

The rearrangement joins TRBV24-1 to TRBJ2-5; unclear D gene. From germline, CDR1 is KGHDR and CDR2 SFDVKD. Trimming took 0 bases from V and 4 from J, leaving 23 bases between them. The CDR3 has 19 residues. Here the CDR3 DNA reads TGTGCCACCAGTGATTTGGCCCCTGAGGCTACCGCGTCATCAGAGACCCAGTACTTC. It is translated as CATSDLAPEATASSETQYF.

The chain carries TRBV3-1 (or the pseudogene TRBV3-2) and TRBJ1-2; 8 nucleotides line up with TRBD1. The CDR3 is 13 residues long. Trimming took 4 bases from V and 4 from J; bases not matched to a gene: 2. Germline CDR1 reads LGHDT; CDR2 reads YNNKEL (reference sequence). CDR3 in amino acids: CASSPGQAYGYTF. DNA of the CDR3: TGTGCCAGCAGCCCGGGACAGGCCTATGGCTACACCTTC.

The chain recombines TRBV21-1 with TRBJ2-7; the table names TRBD2, a call not compared with the DNA. TRBV21-1 represents a pseudogene. This CDR3 has 13 amino acids. CDR3 region: CASRVAGGPEQYF. The DNA for the CDR3 is TGTGCCAGCAGGGTAGCGGGAGGGCCGGAGCAGTACTTC.

The chain combines TRBV5-6 with TRBJ2-3; the match to TRBD1 covers 10 bases. The germline CDR1 and CDR2 sequences are SGHDT and YYEEEE. V lost 7 bases, J lost 1 base, and 6 bases stayed unmatched. This CDR3 has 15 residues. The CDR3 loop is CASFWTGGGTDTQYF. CDR3 in DNA: TGTGCCAGCTTTTGGACAGGGGGTGGCACAGATACGCAGTATTTT.

The V and J genes are TRBV27 and TRBJ1-5; TRBD1 is a possible D gene (6 bases). Germline V CDR1 and CDR2: MNHEY, SMNVEV (reference sequence). The length of the CDR3 is 15 residues. Trimming took 11 bases from V and 1 from J, leaving 18 bases between them. This CDR3 reads CAPGGRPESNQPQHF. The DNA of the CDR3 is TGTGCCCCCGGGGGGCGACCTGAGAGCAATCAGCCCCAGCATTTT.

A single count supports this clone. The chain links TRBV27 to TRBJ1-2; the D gene is possibly TRBD1 (5 bases). CDR3 size: 15 residues. The germline V and J ends were trimmed by 4 bases and 2 bases, with 14 bases remaining between them. Per germline, CDR1 MNHEY and CDR2 SMNVEV (reference sequence). CDR3 sequence (DNA): TGTGCCAGCAGTTCCCACGCGGCAGGGAACTATGGCTACACCTTC. It codes for CASSSHAAGNYGYTF.

The chain recombines TRBV5-1 with TRBJ2-2; D might be TRBD1 (6 bases). The V gene lost 2 bases and the J gene lost 2 bases, with 10 bases spanning the gap. CDR1 is SGHRS and CDR2 is YFSETQ in the germline V gene. This CDR3 is 15 amino acids long. CDR3 sequence (DNA): TGCGCCAGCAGCTTCCGGACAGCTAACACCGGGGAGCTGTTTTTT. Translated: CASSFRTANTGELFF.